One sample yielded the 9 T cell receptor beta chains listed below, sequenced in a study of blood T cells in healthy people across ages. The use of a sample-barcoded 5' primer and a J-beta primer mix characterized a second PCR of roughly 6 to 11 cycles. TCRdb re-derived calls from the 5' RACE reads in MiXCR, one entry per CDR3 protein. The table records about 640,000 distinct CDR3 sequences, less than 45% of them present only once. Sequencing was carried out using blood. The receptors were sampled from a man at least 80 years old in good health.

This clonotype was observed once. The CDR3 is CATSSSGTGDRDWSYEQYF. CDR3 nucleotide sequence: TGTGCCACCAGCAGCTCCGGGACAGGGGATCGTGACTGGAGCTACGAGCAGTACTTC. V and J are TRBV15 and TRBJ2-7; 10 bases map to TRBD1. The CDR3 runs 19 residues. Trimming at V came to 3 bases and at J to 3 bases, leaving 17 bases not matched to a gene. Germline lookup yields CDR1 LNHNV and CDR2 YYDKDF (reference sequence).

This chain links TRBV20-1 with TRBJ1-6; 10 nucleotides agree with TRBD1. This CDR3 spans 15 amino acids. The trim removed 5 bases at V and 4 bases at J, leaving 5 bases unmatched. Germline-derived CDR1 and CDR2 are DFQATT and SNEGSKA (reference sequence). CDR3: CSAGPGQGYNSPLHF. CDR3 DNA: TGCAGTGCTGGACCGGGACAGGGGTATAATTCACCCCTCCACTTT.

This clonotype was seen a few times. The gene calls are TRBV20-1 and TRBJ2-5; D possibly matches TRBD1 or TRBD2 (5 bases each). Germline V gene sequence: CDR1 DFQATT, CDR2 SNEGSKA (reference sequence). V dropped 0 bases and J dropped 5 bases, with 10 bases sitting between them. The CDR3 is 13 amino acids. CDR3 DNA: TGCAGTGCTAGAGATTCGGGGCGCGAGACCCAGTACTTC. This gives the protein CSARDSGRETQYF.

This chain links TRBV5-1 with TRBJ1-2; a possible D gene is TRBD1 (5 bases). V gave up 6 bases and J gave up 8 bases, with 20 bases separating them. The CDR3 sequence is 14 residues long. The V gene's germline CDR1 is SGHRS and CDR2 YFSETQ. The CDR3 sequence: CASTISTGTGGYTF. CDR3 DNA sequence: TGCGCCAGCACCATTTCTACCGGGACTGGGGGCTACACCTTC.

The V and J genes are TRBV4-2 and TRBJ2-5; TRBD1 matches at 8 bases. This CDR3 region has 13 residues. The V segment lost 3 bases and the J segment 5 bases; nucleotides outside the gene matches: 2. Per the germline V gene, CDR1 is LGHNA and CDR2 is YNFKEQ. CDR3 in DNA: TGTGCCAGCAGCCAGACAGGGGCGGAGACCCAGTACTTC. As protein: CASSQTGAETQYF.

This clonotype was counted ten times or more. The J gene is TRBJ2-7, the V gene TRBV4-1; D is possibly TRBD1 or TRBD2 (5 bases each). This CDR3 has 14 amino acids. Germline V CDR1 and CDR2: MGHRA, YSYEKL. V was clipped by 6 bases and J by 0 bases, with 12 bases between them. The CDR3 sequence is CASSDGTGSYEQYF. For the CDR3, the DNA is TGCGCCAGCAGTGACGGGACCGGCTCCTACGAGCAGTACTTC.

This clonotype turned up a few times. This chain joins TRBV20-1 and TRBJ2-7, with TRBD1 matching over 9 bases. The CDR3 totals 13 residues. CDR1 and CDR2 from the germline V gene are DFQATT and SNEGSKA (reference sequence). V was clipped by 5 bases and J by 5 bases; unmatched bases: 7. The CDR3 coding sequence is TGCAGTGCTCCCGGACAGGGGCAGGACGAGCAGTACTTC. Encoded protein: CSAPGQGQDEQYF.

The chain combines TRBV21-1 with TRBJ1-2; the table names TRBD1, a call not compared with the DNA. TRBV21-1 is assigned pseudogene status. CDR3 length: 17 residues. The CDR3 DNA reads TGTGCCAGCAGCAAAATCCCACACGGGGTCAGGGACTATGGCTACACCTTC. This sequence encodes CASSKIPHGVRDYGYTF.

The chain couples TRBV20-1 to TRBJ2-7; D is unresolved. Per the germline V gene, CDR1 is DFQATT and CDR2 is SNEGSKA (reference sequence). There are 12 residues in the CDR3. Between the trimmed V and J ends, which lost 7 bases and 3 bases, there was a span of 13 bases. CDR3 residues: CSVSGWDYEQYF. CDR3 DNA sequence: TGCAGTGTGTCAGGATGGGACTACGAGCAGTACTTC.